These 9 T cell receptor beta chains share one sample of origin, sequenced in a study of shared clonotypes between healthy human individuals. CD8 cells regarded as naive lacked CD45RO, were positively chosen for CCR7, and omitted terminally differentiated effector memory CD45RA+ cells. Measured with immunoSEQ multiplex PCR; TCRdb has only the in-frame clones, and not every one. The sample yields approximately 2,200,000 clones, 85% to 95% seen once. Sequenced input: naive CD8+ T cells from PBMCs. The receptors stem from a man between 18 and 35 years old in good health. Some clones in this sample may be carry-over from other donors' samples.

This clone showed up just a few times. The chain links TRBV9 to TRBJ2-1; 9 positions match TRBD2. Germline values: CDR1 SGDLS, CDR2 YYNGEE. V lost 0 bases to trimming and J lost 5 bases; unmatched junction nucleotides: 3. This CDR3 has 15 residues. The CDR3: CASSVGLAAHNEQFF. The CDR3 coding sequence is TGTGCCAGCAGCGTAGGACTAGCGGCTCACAATGAGCAGTTCTTC.

To note about this clone: The same CDR3 arises from other DNA sequences in this sample as well. The chain links TRBV2 to TRBJ2-7, with 10 bases lining up with TRBD1. After removal of 6 bases from V and 6 bases from J, the junction contained 5 bases not matched to a gene. Germline V gene lookup returns CDR1 SNHLY and CDR2 FYNNEI. The CDR3 is made up of 13 amino acids. This CDR3 reads CASRDRGSLEQYF. CDR3 in DNA: TGTGCCAGCAGGGACAGGGGGTCTCTCGAGCAGTACTTC.

The chain uses TRBV7-2 and TRBJ2-3; TRBD1 agrees at 9 bases. CDR1 and CDR2 from the germline V gene are SGHTA and FQGNSA. With 4 bases clipped from V and 6 bases from J, the junction kept 11 bases outside the gene matches. The CDR3 totals 16 residues. Here the CDR3 DNA reads TGTGCCAGCAGCTCGCTACATGGGACAGGGTTGGATACGCAGTATTTT. Protein sequence: CASSSLHGTGLDTQYF.

This clone was counted a few times. The CDR3 is CASSQERTLGYNEQFF. CDR3 bases: TGTGCCAGCAGCCAAGAACGGACCCTGGGCTACAATGAGCAGTTCTTC. This chain joins TRBV4-2 and TRBJ2-1; D gene ambiguous. Trimming pared 0 bases from V and 3 bases from J, leaving 12 bases between. The CDR3 runs 16 residues. CDR1 LGHNA and CDR2 YNFKEQ come from the germline V gene.

This chain connects TRBV7-9 to TRBJ1-5; tentative D call: TRBD1 (6 bases). Germline CDR1 and CDR2: SEHNR and FQNEAQ (reference sequence). With 5 bases removed from V and 7 bases from J, the gap between germline ends came to 15 bases. The CDR3 loop spans 14 amino acids. The CDR3 sequence is CASSEGEGGQPQHF. DNA of the CDR3: TGTGCCAGCAGCGAGGGGGAGGGCGGCCAGCCCCAGCATTTT. Variable domain in full (rest from reference TRBV7-9 and TRBJ1-5): DTGVSQNPRHKITKRGQNVTFRCDPISEHNRLYWYRQTLGQGPEFLTYFQNEAQLEKSRLLSDRFSAERPKGSFSTLEIQRTEQGDSAMYLCASSEGEGGQPQHFGDGTRLSIL.

The chain employs TRBV27 and TRBJ2-2; 12 nucleotides match TRBD2. Germline V gene data show CDR1 as MNHEY and CDR2 as SMNVEV (reference sequence). This CDR3 contains 19 residues. Trimming at V came to 7 bases and at J to 7 bases, leaving 19 bases not matched to a gene. The CDR3 DNA reads TGTGCCAGCAACCAATCGTCGACTAGCGGGAGCCCCCGAGGCGGGGAGCTGTTTTTT. The encoded protein is CASNQSSTSGSPRGGELFF.

The table lists this clone with a few counts. The chain has TRBV6-6 and TRBJ1-1, with unresolved D. Germline V gene data show CDR1 as MNHNY and CDR2 as SVGAGI (reference sequence). Trimming removed 3 bases from V and 1 base from J, with 9 bases in between. The CDR3 length is 14 residues. The CDR3 DNA reads TGTGCCAGCAGTTATAGAGCGGGGAACACTGAAGCTTTCTTT. This translates into CASSYRAGNTEAFF.

The CDR3 loop is CASSISAQLSNQPQHF. The CDR3 nucleotides read TGTGCCAGTAGTATAAGTGCCCAACTAAGCAATCAGCCCCAGCATTTT. The chain employs TRBV19 and TRBJ1-5, with D uncertain. CDR1 LNHDA and CDR2 SQIVND come from the germline V gene (reference sequence). This CDR3 has 16 residues. Deletions cut 2 bases from V and 1 base from J, with 12 bases between.

The gene calls are TRBV7-8 and TRBJ1-2; D not certain. The CDR3 extends over 14 amino acids. Trimming shortened V by 1 base and J by 6 bases, and 12 bases separated the two germline ends. Germline CDR1 is SGHVS and CDR2 is FQNEAQ. The CDR3 protein is CASSLETEADGYTF. The CDR3 region has the DNA TGTGCCAGCAGCTTAGAGACGGAAGCCGATGGCTACACCTTC.